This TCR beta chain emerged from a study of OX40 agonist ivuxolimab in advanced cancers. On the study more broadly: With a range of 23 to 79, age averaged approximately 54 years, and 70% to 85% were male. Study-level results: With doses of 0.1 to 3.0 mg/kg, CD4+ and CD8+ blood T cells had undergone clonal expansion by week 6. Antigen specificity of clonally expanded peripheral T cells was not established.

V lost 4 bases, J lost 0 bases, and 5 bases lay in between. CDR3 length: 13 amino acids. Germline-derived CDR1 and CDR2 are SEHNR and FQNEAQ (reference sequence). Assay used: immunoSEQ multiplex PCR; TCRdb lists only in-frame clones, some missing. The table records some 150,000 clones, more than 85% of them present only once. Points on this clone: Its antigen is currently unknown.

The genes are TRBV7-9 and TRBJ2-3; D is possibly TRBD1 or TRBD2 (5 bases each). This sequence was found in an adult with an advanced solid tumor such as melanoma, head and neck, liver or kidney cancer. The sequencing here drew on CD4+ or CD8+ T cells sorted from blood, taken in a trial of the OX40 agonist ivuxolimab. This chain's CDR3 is CASSWDSTDTQYF. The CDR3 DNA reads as TGTGCCAGCAGCTGGGACAGCACAGATACGCAGTATTTT.